The following is a T cell receptor (beta chain) sequence with its context. Its matching antigen is unknown. This entry belongs to a study of cytomegalovirus exposure and HLA in healthy donors. Study in general: Earlier work reported approximately 110 million unique TCR beta sequences from about 179 million T cells. The study's early data release held about 77 million unique TCRs from HLA-typed donors.

This CDR3 is 15 amino acids long. V lost 0 bases, J lost 4 bases, and 13 bases lay in between. Germline V CDR1 and CDR2: SGHRS, YFSETQ. Vbeta (60) and Jbeta (13) primers were used in the PCR. Sequencing used immunoSEQ multiplex PCR; TCRdb keeps in-frame clones, though not all of them. The sample shows about 190,000 clones, 60% to 85% of them seen only once. The study's findings and limits: Most subjects' HLA-A and HLA-B alleles were reportedly predicted from TCR beta sequences. Earlier results showed most TCR beta V segments being productive about 87% or about 30% of the time.

The sequencing sample was made of PBMCs. This chain joins TRBV5-1 and TRBJ1-1; D is perhaps TRBD1 (6 bases). The TCR comes from a middle-aged woman in good health and CMV-seronegative. DNA of the CDR3: TGCGCCAGCAGCTTGGCGTGGTTAGGGGGCACTGAAGCTTTCTTT. It specifies CASSLAWLGGTEAFF.